The 30 T cell receptor beta chains presented below share a single source sample, sequenced in a study of blood T cell repertoires in COVID-19. TCRdb's copy holds only in-frame clones and misses some; the assay was immunoSEQ multiplex PCR. The table lists roughly 76,000 clones, around 89% of them singletons. Specimen: peripheral blood. The receptor set was obtained from a man between 65 and 85 years old with active or convalescent COVID-19.

V and J are TRBV4-3 and TRBJ2-2; D remains unclear. V gave up 0 bases and J gave up 5 bases, with 10 bases separating them. Germline V gives CDR1 LGHNA, CDR2 YSLEER. This CDR3 is built from 15 residues. In DNA form, the CDR3 reads TGCGCCAGCAGCCAAGAGGCAGGTCGGACCGGGGAGCTGTTTTTT. Amino acid sequence: CASSQEAGRTGELFF.

The gene calls are TRBV6-5 and TRBJ2-3, with 9 positions matching TRBD1. The trim removed 7 bases at V and 4 bases at J, leaving 6 bases unmatched. The CDR3 runs 14 residues. Germline values: CDR1 MNHEY, CDR2 SVGAGI. The CDR3 protein is CASIKDRGSDTQYF. The CDR3 coding sequence is TGTGCCAGCATCAAGGACAGGGGCTCAGATACGCAGTATTTT.

This sequence joins TRBV30 and TRBJ1-6, with 8 bases matching TRBD1. The V and J ends lost 7 bases and 7 bases, in that order; junction bases with no gene match: 9. Germline V gene data show CDR1 as GTSNPN and CDR2 as SVGIG (reference sequence). The CDR3 length is 14 residues. Written as DNA, the CDR3 is TGTGCCTCCTTGTTTGGGACAGGCAATTCACCCCTCCACTTT. This sequence encodes CASLFGTGNSPLHF.

The chain is built from TRBV2 and TRBJ2-4, with D tentatively TRBD1 (5 bases). Trimming removed 6 bases from V and 7 bases from J, with 16 bases in between. CDR1 SNHLY and CDR2 FYNNEI come from the germline V gene. The CDR3 is made up of 14 amino acids. CDR3 in DNA: TGTGCCAGCAGGCCAGACAGAGGAGAGAACATTCAGTACTTC. Translating it yields CASRPDRGENIQYF.

This clone was picked up one time. The chain has TRBV18 and TRBJ1-1; TRBD1 is a possible D gene (5 bases). V lost 4 bases and J 1 base, leaving 10 bases between the germline ends. The CDR3 has 14 amino acids. Germline CDR1 KGHSH, CDR2 LQKENI. CDR3 in DNA: TGTGCCAGCTCACGAGCCGGGGGGAACACTGAAGCTTTCTTT. Amino acids: CASSRAGGNTEAFF. The variable domain in full, completed from reference TRBV18 and TRBJ1-1, reads NAGVMQNPRHLVRRRGQEARLRCSPMKGHSHVYWYRQLPEEGLKFMVYLQKENIIDESGMPKERFSAEFPKEGPSILRIQQVVRGDSAAYFCASSRAGGNTEAFFGQGTRLTVV.

J is TRBJ1-2 and V is TRBV3-1 (or the pseudogene TRBV3-2); possibly TRBD1 for D (6 bases). Germline CDR1 LGHDT, CDR2 YNNKEL (reference sequence). The CDR3 runs to 15 residues. V gave up 0 bases and J gave up 6 bases, with 14 bases separating them. For the CDR3, the DNA is TGTGCCAGCAGCCAAGATTGGGGGGGCGCGGATGGCTACACCTTC. This sequence encodes CASSQDWGGADGYTF.

This clone was detected only once. This chain uses TRBV6-6 with TRBJ2-3; 10 positions agree with TRBD1. This CDR3 is 16 amino acids long. V was clipped by 6 bases and J by 2 bases; unmatched bases: 8. CDR1 is MNHNY and CDR2 is SVGAGI in the germline V gene (reference sequence). The CDR3 is CASRTGTGAPTDTQYF. The CDR3, as DNA: TGTGCCAGCAGAACCGGGACAGGGGCTCCCACAGATACGCAGTATTTT.

The chain has TRBV29-1 and TRBJ2-2; 8 bases fit TRBD1. The CDR3 loop spans 13 amino acids. Germline V CDR1 and CDR2: SQVTM, ANQGSEA. Losses at the gene ends were 2 bases for V and 6 bases for J; bases not matched to a gene: 2. In DNA form, the CDR3 reads TGCAGCGTTGAAAAACAGGGGGCCGGGGAGCTGTTTTTT. Protein product: CSVEKQGAGELFF.

The chain is built from TRBV9 and TRBJ1-3; D is undetermined. Between the trimmed V and J ends, which lost 4 bases and 8 bases, there was a span of 19 bases. This CDR3 is 15 amino acids long. CDR1 is SGDLS, CDR2 YYNGEE, per germline. This CDR3 reads CASSPAGVGGDTIYF. The CDR3 DNA is TGTGCCAGCAGCCCAGCGGGTGTTGGCGGGGACACCATATATTTT.

This rearrangement joins TRBV4-1 to TRBJ2-2; tentatively, D is TRBD1 (5 bases). The V gene's germline CDR1 is MGHRA and CDR2 YSYEKL. This CDR3 region has 15 residues. V dropped 1 base and J dropped 7 bases, with 13 bases sitting between them. DNA of the CDR3: TGCGCCAGCAGCCAAGGGGGCATTTATAGCGGGGAGCTGTTTTTT. It translates to CASSQGGIYSGELFF.

V and J are TRBV2 and TRBJ2-5; the D gene is possibly TRBD1 (5 bases). The germline V gene encodes CDR1 SNHLY and CDR2 FYNNEI. This CDR3 is 14 amino acids long. The germline V and J ends were trimmed by 4 bases and 1 base, with 10 bases remaining between them. The DNA of the CDR3 is TGTGCCAGCAGTGTTCAGGGTTTCCAAGAGACCCAGTACTTC. Translated: CASSVQGFQETQYF.

This rearrangement joins TRBV5-1 to TRBJ2-5, with 9 positions matching TRBD1. The CDR3 is 14 amino acids. V lost 3 bases to trimming and J lost 5 bases; unmatched junction nucleotides: 5. CDR1 is SGHRS and CDR2 is YFSETQ in the germline V gene. The CDR3 loop reads CASSSGQGWETQYF. Here the CDR3 DNA reads TGCGCCAGCAGCTCGGGACAGGGCTGGGAGACCCAGTACTTC.

This chain joins TRBV5-1 and TRBJ2-7; a possible D gene is TRBD1 (6 bases). The V gene lost 2 bases and the J gene lost 5 bases, with 14 bases spanning the gap. The CDR3 has 14 residues. The V gene's germline CDR1 is SGHRS and CDR2 YFSETQ. The CDR3 sequence is CASSLHRAIDEQYF. Here the CDR3 DNA reads TGCGCCAGCAGCTTACACAGGGCTATCGACGAGCAGTACTTC.

The chain uses TRBV6-5 and TRBJ2-1; a possible D gene is TRBD1 (7 bases). V dropped 8 bases and J dropped 9 bases, with 20 bases sitting between them. This CDR3 comprises 14 residues. Germline V gene data show CDR1 as MNHEY and CDR2 as SVGAGI. The CDR3, as DNA: TGTGCCAGCGAGGCGAGCGGCCAGGGGGGTGAGCAGTTCTTC. Protein: CASEASGQGGEQFF.

The chain uses TRBV5-1 and TRBJ2-1; perhaps TRBD2 as D (6 bases). Looked up from germline, CDR1 is SGHRS and CDR2 is YFSETQ. The V end was cut by 0 bases, the J end by 8 bases, with 12 bases between. This CDR3 has 14 residues. CDR3: CASSLAHGSYEQFF. DNA of the CDR3: TGCGCCAGCAGCTTGGCCCACGGGAGCTATGAGCAGTTCTTC. Complete variable domain (other parts from reference TRBV5-1 and TRBJ2-1): KAGVTQTPRYLIKTRGQQVTLSCSPISGHRSVSWYQQTPGQGLQFLFEYFSETQRNKGNFPGRFSGRQFSNSRSEMNVSTLELGDSALYLCASSLAHGSYEQFFGPGTRLTVL.

CDR3 nucleotides: TGTGCCAGCAGCGATTCCTCTACTAATCAGCCCCAGCATTTT. This codes for CASSDSSTNQPQHF. The J gene is TRBJ1-5, the V gene TRBV11-2, with D unclear. CDR3 length: 14 residues. The V end lost 5 bases, the J end lost 4 bases, and 12 bases lay between the germline ends. CDR1 SGHAT and CDR2 FQNNGV come from the germline V gene.

V gene TRBV29-1 combines with J gene TRBJ2-5, with TRBD1 matching 9 bases. With V trimmed by 5 bases and J by 5 bases, 9 bases remained unmatched. Germline V gives CDR1 SQVTM, CDR2 ANQGSEA. The CDR3 loop spans 14 amino acids. Here the CDR3 reads CSVTTLDRGETQYF. The CDR3 DNA follows: TGCAGCGTTACTACATTGGACAGGGGCGAGACCCAGTACTTC.

V gene TRBV9 combines with J gene TRBJ2-5, with D possibly matching TRBD2 (6 bases). Trimming took 1 base from V and 4 from J, leaving 8 bases between them. CDR3 length equals 13 residues. Looked up from germline, CDR1 is SGDLS and CDR2 is YYNGEE. CDR3 amino acids: CASSVQEGETQYF. CDR3 bases: TGTGCCAGCAGCGTACAGGAGGGAGAGACCCAGTACTTC.

The sample holds one count of this clone. J is TRBJ1-2 and V is TRBV7-2; D is ambiguous. This CDR3 has 15 amino acids. V lost 5 bases and J lost 5, with 18 bases in between. Looked up from germline, CDR1 is SGHTA and CDR2 is FQGNSA. The CDR3 here is CASSRIARASYGYTF. CDR3 nucleotides: TGTGCCAGCAGCCGTATTGCGCGGGCTTCGTATGGCTACACCTTC.

V and J are TRBV6-1 and TRBJ2-3; D may be TRBD1 (5 bases). V shed 4 bases and J shed 0 bases, with 23 bases lying between them. This CDR3 region has 19 residues. Germline V CDR1 and CDR2: MNHNS, SASEGT. CDR3 DNA sequence: TGTGCCAGCAGTGGTCCCCCGGGCTTAAGGGGCCTGAGCACAGATACGCAGTATTTT. It is translated as CASSGPPGLRGLSTDTQYF.

The gene calls are TRBV28 and TRBJ1-6; 8 bases align to TRBD1. The J segment lost 10 bases and the V segment lost 5 bases, leaving 10 bases of the junction unmatched. Germline V gives CDR1 MDHEN, CDR2 SYDVKM. This CDR3 spans 15 amino acids. This CDR3 reads CASSGTGSLGSPLHF. CDR3 nucleotides: TGTGCCAGCAGTGGGACAGGTTCGCTTGGCTCACCCCTCCACTTT.

The chain combines TRBV4-2 with TRBJ2-5; maybe TRBD2 (6 bases). V lost 4 bases to trimming and J lost 1 base, with 16 bases between them. This CDR3 region has 16 residues. CDR1 is LGHNA and CDR2 is YNFKEQ in the germline V gene. The CDR3: CASSPRDSRFQETQYF. CDR3 bases: TGTGCCAGCAGCCCTCGGGACTCACGGTTCCAAGAGACCCAGTACTTC.

This chain connects TRBV10-3 to TRBJ2-7; D is unclear. The CDR3 has 12 amino acids. Trimming removed 2 bases from V and 3 bases from J, with 5 bases in between. Germline CDR1 ENHRY, CDR2 SYGVKD. The CDR3 coding sequence is TGTGCCATCAGTGAGAATAGCTACGAGCAGTACTTC. It yields the protein CAISENSYEQYF.

V and J are TRBV3-1 (or the pseudogene TRBV3-2) and TRBJ2-1; 10 bases are shared with TRBD2. The CDR3 spans 18 residues. V shed 0 bases, J shed 8 bases, and the junction held 13 bases outside the gene matches. Per germline, CDR1 LGHDT and CDR2 YNNKEL (reference sequence). For the CDR3, the DNA is TGTGCCAGCAGCCAAGACCCCGAACTAGCGGGAAGGCCAGATGAGCAGTTCTTC. Protein: CASSQDPELAGRPDEQFF.

This clone has a handful of counts. This rearrangement joins TRBV7-3 to TRBJ1-2; possibly TRBD1 for D (6 bases). Trimming left V 2 bases short and J 4 bases short, with 17 bases between. The germline gives CDR1 SGHTA, CDR2 FQGTGA. The CDR3 totals 16 residues. The CDR3 region is CASSLGPDRDFYGYTF. DNA of the CDR3: TGTGCCAGCAGCTTAGGACCGGACAGAGATTTCTATGGCTACACCTTC.

V usage is TRBV29-1 and J usage is TRBJ1-5; D is ambiguous. V dropped 7 bases and J dropped 2 bases, with 9 bases sitting between them. This CDR3 is built from 12 residues. Germline CDR1 SQVTM, CDR2 ANQGSEA. The CDR3 here is CSALFRNQPQHF. CDR3 DNA sequence: TGCAGCGCACTCTTTCGCAATCAGCCCCAGCATTTT.

V usage is TRBV5-1 and J usage is TRBJ1-6; D uncertain. Trimming removed 2 bases at V and 0 bases at J, with 12 bases between. The CDR3 totals 17 residues. CDR1 is SGHRS and CDR2 is YFSETQ in the germline V gene. CDR3: CASSFDTTSSYNSPLHF. The CDR3 DNA sequence: TGCGCCAGCAGCTTCGACACCACGAGCTCCTATAATTCACCCCTCCACTTT.

This clone was seen only a few times. This chain uses TRBV30 with TRBJ2-7, with 10 bases identical to TRBD2. The CDR3 contains 13 residues. V lost 4 bases, J lost 0 bases, and 0 bases stayed unmatched. Germline V CDR1 and CDR2: GTSNPN, SVGIG (reference sequence). CDR3 residues: CAWTSGSSYEQYF. The CDR3 nucleotides read TGTGCCTGGACTAGCGGGAGCTCCTACGAGCAGTACTTC.

The CDR3 DNA is TGTGCCAGCAGTGGGGCCGCGGTCGGAGCGAACACTGAAGCTTTCTTT. Its translation: CASSGAAVGANTEAFF. The chain carries TRBV28 and TRBJ1-1; the D gene is possibly TRBD1 (5 bases). The germline CDR1 and CDR2 sequences are MDHEN and SYDVKM. The CDR3 extends over 16 amino acids. V lost 5 bases to trimming and J lost 1 base, with 17 bases between them.

The genes are TRBV7-6 and TRBJ2-1; 10 positions agree with TRBD2. V lost 1 base and J lost 9; bases outside the gene matches: 9. Germline V lookup: CDR1 SGHVS, CDR2 FNYEAQ. This CDR3 contains 16 residues. The CDR3 nucleotides are TGTGCCAGCAGCTTAGAGGGAGCGGGAGGGCCTTCTGAGCAGTTCTTC. Encoded protein: CASSLEGAGGPSEQFF.